This T cell receptor (beta chain) was captured in a study of shared clonotypes between healthy human individuals. The study, taken as a whole, reports: Among the subsets, naive ones generally showed larger estimated richness than memory ones.

This CDR3 is 15 amino acids long. The germline V gene has CDR1 SGHTA and CDR2 FQGTGA. Trimming removed 5 bases from V and 0 bases from J, with 13 bases in between. It was 150 to 200 ng DNA, tens of thousands of T cell genomes, that sorted-subset replicate PCRs used. Libraries were prepared by immunoSEQ multiplex PCR; TCRdb keeps only in-frame clonotypes and omits some of them. The sample contains approximately 1.1 million clones, around 78% of which appear only once. A remark on this clone: Antigen: not known.

The chain combines TRBV7-3 with TRBJ1-1, with D possibly being TRBD1 (5 bases). Sequenced input: memory CD4+ T cells from PBMCs. The sample's subset: CD45RA-negative fraction. This sequence was found in a man between 18 and 29 years old in good health. Some clones in this sample may be carry-over from other donors' samples. The CDR3 loop is CASSPIGGLNTEAFF. CDR3 sequence (DNA): TGTGCCAGCAGCCCAATCGGGGGTCTGAACACTGAAGCTTTCTTT.